This TCR beta chain was obtained from a study of blood T cell repertoires in COVID-19. This CDR3 is 11 amino acids long. The germline V gene has CDR1 MRHNA and CDR2 SNTAGT. V was trimmed by 9 bases and J by 1 base, leaving 4 bases between them. TCRdb's table, derived via immunoSEQ multiplex PCR, lists solely in-frame clones and lacks some. The top ten clones hold over 6% of a sample with about 240,000 clones, around 87% of them seen once. The genes are TRBV6-4 and TRBJ2-1; D unclear. Sequencing was carried out using peripheral blood. The origin of this receptor is a woman between 65 and 79 years old with active or convalescent COVID-19. CDR3 loop: CASPSYNEQFF. The CDR3, as DNA: TGTGCCAGTCCTTCCTACAATGAGCAGTTCTTC.